A selection of T cell receptor beta chains follows, all from one sample in a study. TCRdb used MiXCR to reprocess the 5' RACE reads, holding one entry per CDR3 protein. The sample has 40,000 to 65,000 distinct CDR3 sequences; approximately 24% are singletons. The sequenced sample consisted of tumor-infiltrating naive CD4+ T cells sorted from the breast tumor. The receptors shown here come from a female donor with breast cancer. Each CDR3 is given with its conserved first and last residue. The D gene is left open where the match is weak. Clone size is given for some rows only: seen once, a few or many times, or a class if the clone is expanded.

size,V,J,length,D,DNA,CDR3
few,TRBV5-1,TRBJ1-2,12,NA,TGCGCCAGCAGCCCCCAGGGTAATGGCTACACCTTC,CASSPQGNGYTF
NA,TRBV5-1,TRBJ2-5,14,TRBD1,TGCGCCAGCAGCTTCAGGGGGCGGCGAGAGACCCAGTACTTC,CASSFRGRRETQYF
NA,TRBV29-1,TRBJ2-2,17,TRBD1,TGCAGCGTGTCCCGGACAGGAGTCAATACGAACACCGGGGAGCTGTTTTTT,CSVSRTGVNTNTGELFF
many,TRBV6-2/TRBV6-3,TRBJ2-1,15,TRBD2,TGTGCCAGCAGTTACCGACTAGCGTTCCACAATGAGCAGTTCTTC,CASSYRLAFHNEQFF
many,TRBV29-1,TRBJ1-1,17,NA,TGCAGCGTCGTAGTATGGACCCCCAGGATTTCGCTCACTGAAGCTTTCTTT,CSVVVWTPRISLTEAFF
NA,TRBV20-1,TRBJ2-3,14,TRBD2,TGCAGTGCGAGACGGAGAGCGGGGTCAGATACGCAGTATTTT,CSARRRAGSDTQYF
many,TRBV20-1,TRBJ1-1,14,TRBD1,TGCAGTGCGTCGGGACAGGGGGCCCACACTGAAGCTTTCTTT,CSASGQGAHTEAFF
few,TRBV29-1,TRBJ1-2,14,NA,TGCAGCGTTCTTCCCCGGTCTTTGGCCTATGGCTACACCTTC,CSVLPRSLAYGYTF
few,TRBV24-1,TRBJ2-1,16,NA,TGTGCCACCAGTGACCCGGGACAAAGCTCCTACAATGAGCAGTTCTTC,CATSDPGQSSYNEQFF
few,TRBV28,TRBJ1-4,11,NA,TGTGCCAGCAGGCTGGTAGAAAAACTGTTTTTT,CASRLVEKLFF
NA,TRBV29-1,TRBJ2-3,13,TRBD1,TGCGGCGTACCGGGACAGGTTGGAGATACGCAGTATTTT,CGVPGQVGDTQYF
few,TRBV5-1,TRBJ2-7,15,NA,TGCGCCAGCAGCTTTGTAGCAAGAGCCTCCTACGAGCAGTACTTC,CASSFVARASYEQYF
few,TRBV10-3,TRBJ2-7,19,NA,TGTGCCATCAGTGAGTCGGAGAGGCAGGGTGTTTTCCCTTCCTACGAGCAGTACTTC,CAISESERQGVFPSYEQYF
few,TRBV7-2,TRBJ2-7,13,NA,TGTGCCAGCAGTTACGGGCACGCTTACGAGCAGTACTTC,CASSYGHAYEQYF
few,TRBV5-6,TRBJ2-3,13,NA,TGTGCCAGCAGCCTAGACATCACAGATACGCAGTATTTT,CASSLDITDTQYF
NA,TRBV11-2,TRBJ1-1,13,NA,TGTGCCAGCAGCGCCTGGGGGAACACTGAAGCTTTCTTT,CASSAWGNTEAFF
NA,TRBV5-1,TRBJ2-3,14,NA,TGCGCCAGCACCCCCTCATTGGGCACAGATACGCAGTATTTT,CASTPSLGTDTQYF
NA,TRBV5-1,TRBJ1-1,15,NA,TGCGCCAGCAGCTCGGCAGGGAGAGGGGGCACTGAAGCTTTCTTT,CASSSAGRGGTEAFF
many,TRBV9,TRBJ2-2,12,NA,TGTGCCAGCAGCGTAACTAGCGGGGAGCTGTTTTTT,CASSVTSGELFF
few,TRBV5-1,TRBJ2-1,12,NA,TGCGCCAGCAGCTTCGCACAGAATGAGCAGTTCTTC,CASSFAQNEQFF
NA,TRBV5-1,TRBJ1-2,13,NA,TGCGCCAGCAGCTATGGGCTACGGGATGGCTACACCTTC,CASSYGLRDGYTF
many,TRBV2,TRBJ1-5,14,TRBD1,TGTGCCAGCAGTGAGGCACAGGGGAGTCAGCCCCAGCATTTT,CASSEAQGSQPQHF
many,TRBV5-1,TRBJ2-1,17,NA,TGCGCCAGCAGCCCCCGCGGGACTCTGAGCTCCTACAATGAGCAGTTCTTC,CASSPRGTLSSYNEQFF
many,TRBV5-1,TRBJ2-3,17,TRBD2,TGCGCCAGCAGCTTGGAAGCTAGCGGGAGCGGCACAGATACGCAGTATTTT,CASSLEASGSGTDTQYF